These T cell receptor beta chains were read from a single sample in a study of cytomegalovirus exposure and HLA in healthy donors. Data came from immunoSEQ multiplex PCR; TCRdb stores just in-frame clones and leaves some out. The repertoire holds fewer than 150,000 clones, roughly four fifths seen once, with roughly 3% in the top ten. The source material was PBMCs. All receptors derive from a man aged 30 to 39 in good health and CMV-seronegative. CDR3s include the opening cysteine and the closing phenylalanine or tryptophan. The D gene is left open where the match is weak. Some rows mark clone size as missing; the rest say once, few, many or name a class of expanded clone.

J gene: TRBJ1-4
D gene: -
clone size: -
V gene: TRBV15
CDR3 DNA: TGTGCCACCAGGGATGGGAGGGCTAATGAAAAACTGTTTTTT
CDR3 protein: CATRDGRANEKLFF

J gene: TRBJ1-2
D gene: -
clone size: -
V gene: TRBV30
CDR3 DNA: TGTGCCTGGACTGAGGGAGGGGACTATGGCTACACCTTC
CDR3 protein: CAWTEGGDYGYTF

J gene: TRBJ1-1
D gene: -
clone size: few
V gene: TRBV5-6
CDR3 DNA: TGTGCCAGCAGCCCTCAGGGGTCCCAATTCAGAGGGAACACTGAAGCTTTCTTT
CDR3 protein: CASSPQGSQFRGNTEAFF

J gene: TRBJ2-1
D gene: -
clone size: -
V gene: TRBV6-6
CDR3 DNA: TGTGCCAGCAGGGAGCGGGTCGGATACAATGAGCAGTTCTTC
CDR3 protein: CASRERVGYNEQFF

J gene: TRBJ1-1
D gene: -
clone size: -
V gene: TRBV5-4
CDR3 DNA: TGTGCCAGCAACGGACCAGGGGCGGTCGCTGAAGCTTTCTTT
CDR3 protein: CASNGPGAVAEAFF

J gene: TRBJ2-7
D gene: TRBD2
clone size: -
V gene: TRBV5-1
CDR3 DNA: TGCGCCAGCAGCTGGACACTAGCGGGTCTTCCCTACGAGCAGTACTTC
CDR3 protein: CASSWTLAGLPYEQYF

J gene: TRBJ1-2
D gene: -
clone size: -
V gene: TRBV25-1
CDR3 DNA: TGTGCCAGCAGTGAAGGCGGCTATGGCTACACCTTC
CDR3 protein: CASSEGGYGYTF

J gene: TRBJ1-5
D gene: -
clone size: -
V gene: TRBV9
CDR3 DNA: TGTGCCAGCAGCGAGGGACTGGGGAGCAATCAGCCCCAGCATTTT
CDR3 protein: CASSEGLGSNQPQHF

J gene: TRBJ2-5
D gene: -
clone size: -
V gene: TRBV6-1
CDR3 DNA: TGTGCCAGCAGTGTTAGCCCCGTCGGCGAGACCCAGTACTTC
CDR3 protein: CASSVSPVGETQYF

J gene: TRBJ2-4
D gene: TRBD2
clone size: -
V gene: TRBV7-2
CDR3 DNA: TGTGCCAGCAGCTTAGATTTAGCGGGACCGAAAGCCAAAAACATTCAGTACTTC
CDR3 protein: CASSLDLAGPKAKNIQYF

J gene: TRBJ2-5
D gene: TRBD2
clone size: -
V gene: TRBV27
CDR3 DNA: TGTGCCAGCAGTGTTGGGACTAGCGGGAGAGAGACCCAGTACTTC
CDR3 protein: CASSVGTSGRETQYF

J gene: TRBJ2-2
D gene: TRBD2
clone size: few
V gene: TRBV5-1
CDR3 DNA: TGCGCCAGTACAATAGCGGGACGCAACACCGGGGAGCTGTTTTTT
CDR3 protein: CASTIAGRNTGELFF

J gene: TRBJ2-2
D gene: -
clone size: -
V gene: TRBV27
CDR3 DNA: TGTGCCAGCAGTTACCGACCATCCCCCCTAGTTATTACGAACACCGGGGAGCTGTTTTTT
CDR3 protein: CASSYRPSPLVITNTGELFF

J gene: TRBJ1-5
D gene: -
clone size: -
V gene: TRBV5-6
CDR3 DNA: TGTGCCAGCAGCCGGAGACAGGTCACGATCAATCAGCCCCAGCATTTT
CDR3 protein: CASSRRQVTINQPQHF

J gene: TRBJ2-6
D gene: -
clone size: few
V gene: TRBV7-2
CDR3 DNA: TGTGCCAGCAGCTTTTATAGCTCTGGGGCCAACGTCCTGACTTTC
CDR3 protein: CASSFYSSGANVLTF

J gene: TRBJ1-5
D gene: TRBD1
clone size: -
V gene: TRBV28
CDR3 DNA: TGTGCCAGCAGTTTACAGGGGGCGCGGTATGGTCAGCCCCAGCATTTT
CDR3 protein: CASSLQGARYGQPQHF

J gene: TRBJ2-4
D gene: -
clone size: once
V gene: TRBV4-3
CDR3 DNA: TGCGCCAGCAGCCAAGAACAGCCCCGAGCCGGGATAAAAAACATTCAGTACTTC
CDR3 protein: CASSQEQPRAGIKNIQYF

J gene: TRBJ2-1
D gene: -
clone size: once
V gene: TRBV11-2
CDR3 DNA: TGTGCCAGCAGCTTAAACCTATTCGAATCAAATGAGCAGTTCTTC
CDR3 protein: CASSLNLFESNEQFF

J gene: TRBJ1-2
D gene: -
clone size: -
V gene: TRBV28
CDR3 DNA: TGTGCCAGCAGTTTCCTGAGGACGGATGGACTCTATGGCTACACCTTC
CDR3 protein: CASSFLRTDGLYGYTF

J gene: TRBJ2-7
D gene: -
clone size: -
V gene: TRBV29-1
CDR3 DNA: TGCAGCGTTGGAGGGCGGACCCATCTCAGCGCCTACGAGCAGTACTTC
CDR3 protein: CSVGGRTHLSAYEQYF

J gene: TRBJ2-5
D gene: -
clone size: few
V gene: TRBV7-2
CDR3 DNA: TGTGCCAGCAGCCTGCTTACCGGGAGAGTCCGGGAGACCCAGTACTTC
CDR3 protein: CASSLLTGRVRETQYF

J gene: TRBJ2-1
D gene: TRBD2
clone size: once
V gene: TRBV10-3
CDR3 DNA: TGTGCCATCAGTAGCACTAGCGACTCCTACAATGAGCAGTTCTTC
CDR3 protein: CAISSTSDSYNEQFF

J gene: TRBJ2-2
D gene: TRBD2
clone size: -
V gene: TRBV18
CDR3 DNA: TGTGCCAGCTCACCGCAGCGGGGGGCAACCGGGGAGCTGTTTTTT
CDR3 protein: CASSPQRGATGELFF

J gene: TRBJ2-3
D gene: TRBD1
clone size: -
V gene: TRBV27
CDR3 DNA: TGTGCCAGCAGTATCCAACAGGGGTTCGCAGATACGCAGTATTTT
CDR3 protein: CASSIQQGFADTQYF

J gene: TRBJ2-7
D gene: TRBD2
clone size: -
V gene: TRBV19
CDR3 DNA: TGTGCCAGTAGAAGGACTAGCGGACCCTACGAGCAGTACTTC
CDR3 protein: CASRRTSGPYEQYF

J gene: TRBJ2-3
D gene: TRBD1
clone size: -
V gene: TRBV18
CDR3 DNA: TGTGCCAGCTCACCACCTGAGGGACAGGGCAGAGATACGCAGTATTTT
CDR3 protein: CASSPPEGQGRDTQYF

J gene: TRBJ2-1
D gene: TRBD1
clone size: -
V gene: TRBV27
CDR3 DNA: TGTGCCAGCAGTATAACAGGGGATTCCTACAATGAGCAGTTCTTC
CDR3 protein: CASSITGDSYNEQFF

J gene: TRBJ2-3
D gene: -
clone size: few
V gene: TRBV18
CDR3 DNA: TGTGCCAGCTCACCACCTTTCGGGGGTTCAAGTCTAATTTCGGATACGCAGTATTTT
CDR3 protein: CASSPPFGGSSLISDTQYF

J gene: TRBJ2-5
D gene: -
clone size: few
V gene: TRBV4-1
CDR3 DNA: TGCGCCAGCAGCCAACAAGGGAACGGAGGACAAGAGACCCAGTACTTC
CDR3 protein: CASSQQGNGGQETQYF

J gene: TRBJ2-5
D gene: -
clone size: -
V gene: TRBV7-7
CDR3 DNA: TGTGCTAGCAGCTTTGGCAGGATCCAAGAGACCCAGTACTTC
CDR3 protein: CASSFGRIQETQYF

J gene: TRBJ2-3
D gene: -
clone size: -
V gene: TRBV10-3
CDR3 DNA: TGTGCCATCAGTGCCGGGGGTAGTGCAGATACGCAGTATTTT
CDR3 protein: CAISAGGSADTQYF

J gene: TRBJ1-2
D gene: TRBD1
clone size: -
V gene: TRBV4-1
CDR3 DNA: TGCGCCAGCAGCCACAACAGGGGTGGCTACACCTTC
CDR3 protein: CASSHNRGGYTF

J gene: TRBJ1-3
D gene: TRBD1
clone size: -
V gene: TRBV28
CDR3 DNA: TGTGCCAGCAGTTTATGGAGGACAGGGGGCACTGGAAACACCATATATTTT
CDR3 protein: CASSLWRTGGTGNTIYF

J gene: TRBJ1-2
D gene: -
clone size: -
V gene: TRBV9
CDR3 DNA: TGTGCCAGCAGCGCTCTCCAGGAATCGCACTATGGCTACACCTTC
CDR3 protein: CASSALQESHYGYTF

J gene: TRBJ1-5
D gene: -
clone size: -
V gene: TRBV6-5
CDR3 DNA: TGTGCCAGCAGTATGGGACTTAATAATCAGCCCCAGCATTTT
CDR3 protein: CASSMGLNNQPQHF

J gene: TRBJ2-1
D gene: -
clone size: -
V gene: TRBV5-1
CDR3 DNA: TGCGCCAGCAGCTTGCAATCGGGGGATAATGAGCAGTTCTTC
CDR3 protein: CASSLQSGDNEQFF

J gene: TRBJ2-2
D gene: -
clone size: -
V gene: TRBV15
CDR3 DNA: TGTGCCACCAGCAGAGCCTGGGCCACCGGGGAGCTGTTTTTT
CDR3 protein: CATSRAWATGELFF

J gene: TRBJ2-3
D gene: -
clone size: -
V gene: TRBV5-4
CDR3 DNA: TGTGCCAGCAGATCCACAACAAGCGGGCACAGCACAGATACGCAGTATTTT
CDR3 protein: CASRSTTSGHSTDTQYF

J gene: TRBJ1-4
D gene: -
clone size: few
V gene: TRBV6-1
CDR3 DNA: TGTGCCAGCAGTGGTCGTACGCTAAATGAAAAACTGTTTTTT
CDR3 protein: CASSGRTLNEKLFF

J gene: TRBJ2-3
D gene: TRBD2
clone size: -
V gene: TRBV5-4
CDR3 DNA: TGTGCCAGCAGCAACCCTTGGTATGGCGGGGGGCAAGGGACAGATACGCAGTATTTT
CDR3 protein: CASSNPWYGGGQGTDTQYF

J gene: TRBJ2-2
D gene: TRBD2
clone size: once
V gene: TRBV4-3
CDR3 DNA: TGCGCCAGCAGCCAACTAGCGGGAGCGCTTAGGAACACCGGGGAGCTGTTTTTT
CDR3 protein: CASSQLAGALRNTGELFF

J gene: TRBJ2-7
D gene: TRBD2
clone size: -
V gene: TRBV27
CDR3 DNA: TGTGCCAGCAGTTCCCAGGGACTAGCGGGTGTCGACGAGCAGTACTTC
CDR3 protein: CASSSQGLAGVDEQYF

J gene: TRBJ2-7
D gene: -
clone size: -
V gene: TRBV29-1
CDR3 DNA: TGCAGCGTGGTGAGAGGGACTTTAAGCTCCTACGAGCAGTACTTC
CDR3 protein: CSVVRGTLSSYEQYF

J gene: TRBJ2-7
D gene: TRBD2
clone size: few
V gene: TRBV9
CDR3 DNA: TGTGCCAGCAGCGTAGAAGGACTAGAGGGGCCAAACGAGCAGTACTTC
CDR3 protein: CASSVEGLEGPNEQYF

J gene: TRBJ2-5
D gene: TRBD2
clone size: -
V gene: TRBV28
CDR3 DNA: TGTGCCAGCAGCCAGCTAGCGGCCCAAGAGACCCAGTACTTC
CDR3 protein: CASSQLAAQETQYF

J gene: TRBJ2-7
D gene: -
clone size: -
V gene: TRBV4-3
CDR3 DNA: TGCGCCAGCAGCCCATACCATACCGACAGACGGAGCTCCTACGAGCAGTACTTC
CDR3 protein: CASSPYHTDRRSSYEQYF

J gene: TRBJ1-1
D gene: -
clone size: -
V gene: TRBV15
CDR3 DNA: TGTGCCACCAGGGGAGCGGGATGGAACACTGAAGCTTTCTTT
CDR3 protein: CATRGAGWNTEAFF

J gene: TRBJ1-1
D gene: -
clone size: -
V gene: TRBV2
CDR3 DNA: TGTGCCAGCAGTGAGGCAGGGTGGATCACTGAAGCTTTCTTT
CDR3 protein: CASSEAGWITEAFF

J gene: TRBJ2-5
D gene: TRBD2
clone size: -
V gene: TRBV27
CDR3 DNA: TGTGCCAGCAGTTCGGGACTAGTAGGCGAGACCCAGTACTTC
CDR3 protein: CASSSGLVGETQYF

J gene: TRBJ1-4
D gene: -
clone size: -
V gene: TRBV6-6
CDR3 DNA: TGTGCCAGCAATTTCGCAGGGATTCGTGAAAAACTGTTTTTT
CDR3 protein: CASNFAGIREKLFF